This T cell receptor beta chain was retrieved from a study of blood T cell repertoires in COVID-19. Study-wide background: Samples of COVID-19 (acute and convalescent) were obtained from the United States, Italy and Spain.

With 6 bases removed from V and 3 bases from J, the gap between germline ends came to 5 bases. Per germline, CDR1 MNHEY and CDR2 SMNVEV (reference sequence). The CDR3 length is 11 residues. Only in-frame clones appear in the TCRdb table, and some are missing; sequencing was by immunoSEQ multiplex PCR. This table has some 220,000 clones, 70% to 90% appearing once. The TCR sequence derives from a woman aged 18-30 years who had recovered from COVID-19. The gene calls are TRBV27 and TRBJ2-5; the D is unclear. Material: peripheral blood. This CDR3 is CASRAEETQYF. CDR3 sequence (DNA): TGTGCCAGCAGGGCGGAAGAGACCCAGTACTTC.